This paragraph covers one T cell receptor beta chain sequence. Its antigen is unidentified. The sample originates from a study of metastatic and nonmetastatic thyroid tumors. About the research overall: From malignant and benign thyroid patients, repertoires in blood and in tumor or nodule tissue were compared.

TCRdb re-called the PCR reads through MiXCR. The sample has over 20,000 clones, roughly 25% seen once. Ahead of thyroid surgery, no patient had received treatment of any kind. Regarding the study as a whole: As reported, TCR beta diversity in blood and tumor was significantly higher in malignant thyroid tumors than in benign nodules.

V lost 7 bases and J lost 7, with 19 bases in between. This CDR3 spans 14 amino acids. This rearrangement joins TRBV12-3 or TRBV12-4 to TRBJ1-2; D remains unclear. Sample: tumor tissue. The origin of this receptor is a male donor with papillary thyroid cancer or a benign thyroid nodule (not recorded which). Some clones in this sample may be carry-over from other donors' samples. The CDR3 loop reads CASILPEEYTGYTF. The CDR3 DNA reads as TGTGCCAGCATCCTCCCCGAAGAGTATACTGGCTACACCTTC.